This T cell receptor beta chain was documented in a study of OX40 agonist ivuxolimab in advanced cancers. Regarding the complete study: The costimulatory receptor OX40 (CD134) was targeted by ivuxolimab, a fully human IgG2 agonistic monoclonal antibody. Prior anti-PD-1, anti-PD-L1 or anti-CTLA-4 therapy was permitted, and checkpoint inhibitors had been received by around 39% of dose-escalation patients. Partial responses occurred in three dose-escalation patients, of whom one had hepatocellular carcinoma and two had cutaneous melanoma. The paper covers the monotherapy dose-escalation part of the phase I ivuxolimab trial, which included N of about 50 patients. In the dose-escalation cohort, 82.7% of patients were male, and the mean age was around 65 years with a range of roughly 20 to 79. Intravenous ivuxolimab was administered to patients every 2 weeks at six dose levels: 0.01, 0.1, 0.3, 1.5, 3 and 10 mg/kg. Among the roughly 50 dose-escalation patients, 19 had hepatocellular carcinoma, approximately 15 melanoma, 9 renal cell carcinoma and 9 head and neck cancer. Peripheral TCRbeta sequencing aimed to test whether ivuxolimab altered TCR sequence diversity and caused clonal T-cell expansion. Study-wide findings and limitations: Which antigens the clonally expanded peripheral T cells were specific for was not determined. At doses of 0.1 to 3.0 mg/kg, clonal expansion of both CD4+ and CD8+ T cells in blood was seen between baseline and week 6. In the 0.1-3.0 mg/kg groups, partial responders had among the lowest normalized peripheral clonal expansion, particularly in CD8+ T cells. Low levels of normalized T-cell clonal expansion were also seen in some patients who did not respond. After ivuxolimab, more expanded clones were found on average in CD8+ T cells than in CD4+ T cells.

For sequencing of the TCRbeta CDR3 region, genomic DNA was extracted from the sorted cells. The immunoSEQ Assay was used for sequencing of TCRbeta CDR3 regions. Drawn from immuneACCESS, this table holds only the in-frame rearrangements with V and J called that TCRdb kept. Clones are partly lost; checked studies trace under half to an unresolved V gene and leave the rest unexplained. This sample lists 99,000 or so clones; less than 95% were detected once. Together, the top ten hold 0.18% of the sample. As to this clone: Its antigen is unknown. No base qualities exist here, and no much larger clone lies one base off it.

Patients with a history of autoimmune disease or receiving systemic immunosuppression were excluded from the trial. In every dose cohort, peripheral blood was drawn for TCR sequencing at baseline, cycle 4 day 1, and cycle 7 day 1. The samples were drawn from a first-in-human, open-label, multicenter phase I dose-escalation trial of ivuxolimab. Adults with locally advanced or metastatic head and neck squamous cell, hepatocellular, melanoma or renal cell carcinoma were enrolled in the trial. Before TCR sequencing, CD4+ T cells and CD8+ T cells were sorted from peripheral blood as separate populations. The CDR3 starts with the cysteine, ends with the phenylalanine, and has 12 residues. Just CDR3 DNA is preserved here, 36 bases in frame from base 1. The junction shows trimming of 7 bases on V and 4 bases on J, plus 10 bases between the germline ends. The germline V gene (reference sequence) gives CDR1 as SEHNR and CDR2 as FQNEAQ.

The starting material was CD4+ or CD8+ T cells sorted from blood, obtained in a trial of the OX40 agonist ivuxolimab. This chain joins TRBV7-9 to TRBJ1-1, with a weak D call of TRBD1 (5 bases match). The clonotype comes from an adult with an advanced solid tumor such as melanoma, head and neck, liver or kidney cancer. The nucleotides read TGTGCCAGCACCAGGGCCGCCACTGAAGCTTTCTTT. Translated, this is CASTRAATEAFF.